This passage covers 19 T cell receptor beta chains from one sample sequenced in a study of molecular identifiers for immune sequencing clone quantification. TCRdb recomputed calls from the PCR reads with MiXCR, one row per CDR3 protein. The table includes 45,000 to 60,000 distinct CDR3 sequences, more than 35% detected once. What was sequenced was naive CD8+ T cells from blood, with Jurkat cell RNA spiked in. Described subset: FACS-sorted CD8+CD4-CCR7+CD45RA+ naive T cells. The receptors come from a human donor in good health. Some libraries in this study had Jurkat cell RNA spiked in.

This clonotype is a singleton in its sample. This likely comes from a read error, as the CDR3 has no conserved phenylalanine or tryptophan at its end. CDR3 sequence reads: CASRPTGTSGPYEQYL. Written as DNA, the CDR3 is TGTGCCAGCAGACCCACCGGGACTAGCGGTCCATACGAGCAGTACTTA. The chain uses TRBV6-5 and TRBJ2-7, with 11 bases that match TRBD2. Germline V gives CDR1 MNHEY, CDR2 SVGAGI. The CDR3 contains 16 residues. V shed 6 bases, J shed 4 bases, and the junction held 11 bases outside the gene matches.

A word on this clonotype: A much larger clone lies a single base off, so this may be a read error. The chain combines TRBV9 with TRBJ2-3; no clear D. This CDR3 has 13 amino acids. Germline lookup yields CDR1 SGDLS and CDR2 YYNGEE. In DNA, the CDR3 is TGTGCCAGCAGCCCCGTTAGAACAGATACGCAGAATTTT. Translating it yields CASSPVRTDTQNF.

In DNA, the CDR3 is TGTGCCAGCAGTTCCCCGACTAGCGGACCCTACGAGCAGTACTTC. Protein product: CASSSPTSGPYEQYF. The chain employs TRBV28 and TRBJ2-7; the match to TRBD2 covers 9 bases. Trimming at V came to 4 bases and at J to 2 bases, leaving 6 bases not matched to a gene. Germline CDR1 MDHEN, CDR2 SYDVKM. The CDR3 length is 15 residues.

This clonotype was found a few times. The V gene is TRBV7-2, the J gene TRBJ1-2; 7 positions match TRBD1. Looked up from germline, CDR1 is SGHTA and CDR2 is FQGNSA. CDR3 length: 17 residues. The V and J ends lost 2 bases and 3 bases, in that order; junction bases with no gene match: 12. The CDR3 bases are TGTGCCAGCAGCTTACAAAACAGGGGAGGTATTGACTATGGCTACACCTTC. This sequence encodes CASSLQNRGGIDYGYTF.

V usage is TRBV7-8 and J usage is TRBJ2-5, with D possibly being TRBD1 (7 bases). CDR1 SGHVS and CDR2 FQNEAQ come from the germline V gene. This CDR3 region has 12 residues. V was trimmed by 11 bases and J by 4 bases, leaving 14 bases between them. The CDR3 protein is CAVRGRRETQYF. The CDR3 coding sequence is TGTGCCGTCAGGGGGAGGAGAGAGACCCAGTACTTC.

There are many counts of this clonotype. This chain uses TRBV2 with TRBJ2-7; TRBD1 matches 7 bases. Unmatched junction bases numbered 3, after V lost 6 bases and J lost 1 base. Germline CDR1 and CDR2: SNHLY and FYNNEI. CDR3 length: 13 residues. The CDR3 loop is CASRLQGSYEQYF. CDR3 bases: TGTGCCAGCAGACTACAGGGGTCCTACGAGCAGTACTTC.

The chain employs TRBV20-1 and TRBJ2-1; possibly TRBD1 or TRBD2 for D (6 bases each). This CDR3 is 17 amino acids long. V was cut by 0 bases and J by 3 bases, with 18 bases left in between. CDR1 and CDR2 (germline): DFQATT, SNEGSKA (reference sequence). The CDR3 here is CSARDIGGLVNYNEQFF. The CDR3 region has the DNA TGCAGTGCTAGAGATATTGGGGGGCTAGTAAACTACAATGAGCAGTTCTTC.

This chain uses TRBV29-1 with TRBJ2-7; no definite D call. The length of the CDR3 is 13 residues. Trimming left V 4 bases short and J 2 bases short, with 12 bases between. Germline V CDR1 and CDR2: SQVTM, ANQGSEA. The CDR3 here is CSVVYSTPYEQYF. The CDR3 DNA reads as TGCAGCGTTGTGTACAGTACGCCCTACGAGCAGTACTTC.

The V gene is TRBV27, the J gene TRBJ2-3, with TRBD1 matching 7 bases. With 4 bases clipped from V and 2 bases from J, the junction kept 9 bases outside the gene matches. CDR1 and CDR2 (germline): MNHEY, SMNVEV (reference sequence). This CDR3 comprises 16 residues. In DNA, the CDR3 is TGTGCCAGCAGTTCAACTTCCGGGACAGCCACAGATACGCAGTATTTT. It yields the protein CASSSTSGTATDTQYF.

This clonotype was counted many times. V gene TRBV4-3 combines with J gene TRBJ1-1, with TRBD1 matching 7 bases. This CDR3 contains 15 residues. Unmatched junction bases numbered 3, after V lost 0 bases and J lost 2 bases. Germline V gene lookup returns CDR1 LGHNA and CDR2 YSLEER. The CDR3: CASSQDRQGNTEAFF. CDR3 coding DNA: TGCGCCAGCAGCCAAGATCGACAGGGAAACACTGAAGCTTTCTTT.

This clonotype occurred many times. The chain is built from TRBV29-1 and TRBJ1-2; TRBD1 matches 7 bases. The CDR3 spans 13 residues. In germline, CDR1 is SQVTM, CDR2 ANQGSEA. The trim removed 6 bases at V and 2 bases at J, leaving 6 bases unmatched. The CDR3 nucleotides are TGCAGCGTAGGACAGGTCGACAACTATGGCTACACCTTC. It yields the protein CSVGQVDNYGYTF.

This clonotype has a handful of counts. This chain links TRBV5-1 with TRBJ2-5; 10 bases agree with TRBD1. J lost 3 bases, V lost 5 bases, and 4 bases had no gene match. Germline V gives CDR1 SGHRS, CDR2 YFSETQ. The CDR3 is made up of 14 amino acids. The CDR3 region is CASRWTGGEETQYF. CDR3 DNA: TGCGCCAGCAGGTGGACAGGGGGGGAAGAGACCCAGTACTTC.

On this clonotype itself: Since the CDR3 does not end with the conserved phenylalanine or tryptophan, this likely comes from a read error. The chain recombines TRBV4-2 with TRBJ2-3, with TRBD2 as a possible D gene (6 bases). CDR1 is LGHNA and CDR2 is YNFKEQ in the germline V gene. The CDR3 loop spans 16 amino acids. V lost 0 bases and J 6 bases, leaving 16 bases between the germline ends. The DNA for the CDR3 is TGTGCCAGCAGCCAAGATATTTGGCTAGCGTCGGATACGCAGTATTTA. Translation: CASSQDIWLASDTQYL.

The chain joins TRBV6-1 to TRBJ1-5, with D unclear. Trimming stripped 1 base from V and 3 bases from J, with 4 bases between. The V gene's germline CDR1 is MNHNS and CDR2 SASEGT. The CDR3 extends over 13 amino acids. CDR3 coding DNA: TGTGCCAGCAGTGAAGTACTCAATCAGCCCCAGCATTTT. Translation: CASSEVLNQPQHF.

This clonotype has a handful of counts. J is TRBJ2-3 and V is TRBV28; D is uncertain. The CDR3 runs 15 residues. Trimming shortened V by 3 bases and J by 4 bases, and 14 bases separated the two germline ends. Germline values: CDR1 MDHEN, CDR2 SYDVKM. DNA for the CDR3: TGTGCCAGCAGTTTCCGGCCTAGGCCGCCAGATACGCAGTATTTT. Amino acids: CASSFRPRPPDTQYF.

This clonotype has a count of ten or more. J is TRBJ2-3 and V is TRBV4-1, with D hard to call. The CDR3 totals 15 residues. V lost 0 bases and J 0 bases, leaving 7 bases between the germline ends. Germline lookup yields CDR1 MGHRA and CDR2 YSYEKL. CDR3 DNA sequence: TGCGCCAGCAGCCAAGACGACGGAAGCACAGATACGCAGTATTTT. It translates to CASSQDDGSTDTQYF.

The sample holds a few counts of this clonotype. This chain connects TRBV20-1 to TRBJ2-2; TRBD2 matches at 8 bases. The V gene's germline CDR1 is DFQATT and CDR2 SNEGSKA (reference sequence). The CDR3 length is 13 residues. With 6 bases clipped from V and 8 bases from J, the junction kept 8 bases outside the gene matches. CDR3 DNA sequence: TGCAGTGCGCCAGGACTAGCTCCTGGGGAGCTGTTTTTT. It specifies CSAPGLAPGELFF.

As to this clonotype: A clone one base away is much larger, so this may be a read error. This rearrangement joins TRBV5-6 to TRBJ2-7; D is uncertain. There are 13 residues in the CDR3. Germline V gene lookup returns CDR1 SGHDT and CDR2 YYEEEE. The germline V and J ends were trimmed by 4 bases and 5 bases, with 13 bases remaining between them. The CDR3 sequence: CASSLINSHEQYF. As DNA, the CDR3 is TGTGCCAGCAGCCTGATAAACAGCCACGAGCAGTACTTC.

The table lists this clonotype with a few counts. V and J are TRBV7-6 and TRBJ1-1; D ambiguous. CDR1 SGHVS and CDR2 FNYEAQ come from the germline V gene. The CDR3 spans 12 residues. V was trimmed by 5 bases and J by 7 bases, leaving 11 bases between them. CDR3 amino acids: CASSPSDLEAFF. CDR3 nucleotides: TGTGCCAGCAGCCCATCGGACCTTGAAGCTTTCTTT.